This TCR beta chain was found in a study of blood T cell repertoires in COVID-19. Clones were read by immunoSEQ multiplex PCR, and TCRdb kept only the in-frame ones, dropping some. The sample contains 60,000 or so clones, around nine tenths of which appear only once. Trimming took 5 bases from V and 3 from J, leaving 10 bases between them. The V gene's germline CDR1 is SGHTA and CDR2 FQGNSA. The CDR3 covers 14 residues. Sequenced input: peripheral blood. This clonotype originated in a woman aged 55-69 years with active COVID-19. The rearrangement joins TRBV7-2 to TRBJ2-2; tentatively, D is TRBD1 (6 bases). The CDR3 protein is CASSIQGHTGELFF. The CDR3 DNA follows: TGTGCCAGCAGCATACAGGGTCACACCGGGGAGCTGTTTTTT.